What follows describes a single TCR beta chain. Its antigen is not known. Vbeta (60) and Jbeta (13) primers were used in the PCR. The assay was immunoSEQ multiplex PCR, and TCRdb's table has in-frame clones only and misses some. The table includes fewer than 200,000 clones, approximately 74% detected once. This CDR3 is 16 amino acids long. Losses at the gene ends were 2 bases for V and 7 bases for J; bases not matched to a gene: 14. Germline assignment: CDR1 KGHSH and CDR2 LQKENI. This sample was included in a study of cytomegalovirus exposure and HLA in healthy donors. Regarding the study as a whole: About 87% or about 30% of the time was how often most TCR beta V segments were productive, according to an earlier analysis. 87-base-pair reads could not separate some V segments, including TRBV6-2 and TRBV6-3. Some highly shared sequence variants likely arose as a pipeline artifact.

Donors were nominally healthy when sampled, though unrecorded immune exposures were likely. Material for sequencing was PBMCs. The chain is built from TRBV18 and TRBJ2-7, with TRBD2 matching over 7 bases. This clonotype was obtained from a woman younger than 45 in good health and CMV-seronegative. The CDR3 sequence is CASSPSLVAGGVEQYF. The CDR3 DNA follows: TGTGCCAGCTCACCATCCTTGGTAGCGGGTGGAGTAGAGCAGTACTTC.